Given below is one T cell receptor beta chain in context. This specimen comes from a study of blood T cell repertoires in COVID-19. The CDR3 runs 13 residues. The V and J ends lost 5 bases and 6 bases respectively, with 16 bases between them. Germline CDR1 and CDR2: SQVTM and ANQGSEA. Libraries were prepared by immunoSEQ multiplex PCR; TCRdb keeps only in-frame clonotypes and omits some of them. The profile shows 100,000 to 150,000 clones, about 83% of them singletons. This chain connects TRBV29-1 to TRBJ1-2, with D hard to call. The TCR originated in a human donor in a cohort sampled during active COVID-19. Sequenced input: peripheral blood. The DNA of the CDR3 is TGCAGCGTTAACCCCAAGGAGTTTAATGGCTACACCTTC. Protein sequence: CSVNPKEFNGYTF.